The 14 T cell receptor beta chains below were found in one sample sequenced in a study of PD-1 blockade in mismatch repair-deficient tumors. The data were produced by immunoSEQ multiplex PCR, yet TCRdb's version contains in-frame clones alone and is incomplete. The sample consists of 77,000 or so clones, 70% to 90% of them appearing once. This material consisted of peripheral blood, taken 44 weeks after starting pembrolizumab. The receptor set was obtained from an adult with mismatch repair-deficient cancer.

The chain employs TRBV2 and TRBJ2-2; 12 nucleotides align to TRBD2. Germline V gene data show CDR1 as SNHLY and CDR2 as FYNNEI. The junction had 18 bases not matched to a gene; V was cut back by 6 bases and J by 7 bases. This CDR3 is built from 19 residues. The CDR3 spells CASRTGWTSGISRIGELFF. The CDR3 DNA sequence: TGTGCCAGCAGAACTGGGTGGACTAGCGGGATAAGTCGTATCGGGGAGCTGTTTTTT.

The rearrangement uses TRBV6-5 and TRBJ2-6, with D hard to call. This CDR3 comprises 13 residues. V gave up 9 bases and J gave up 0 bases, with 6 bases separating them. The germline gives CDR1 MNHEY, CDR2 SVGAGI. The chain's CDR3 is CASRRSGANVLTF. In DNA form, the CDR3 reads TGTGCCAGTCGTCGCTCTGGGGCCAACGTCCTGACTTTC.

The chain is built from TRBV9 and TRBJ2-1; the match to TRBD2 covers 8 bases. The CDR3 covers 15 residues. CDR1 is SGDLS and CDR2 is YYNGEE in the germline V gene. The V segment lost 2 bases and the J segment 6 bases; nucleotides outside the gene matches: 7. The CDR3 DNA reads as TGTGCCAGCAGCGTCGGACTAGCAGTCCTCAATGAGCAGTTCTTC. Translation: CASSVGLAVLNEQFF.

This clone has a single count. This chain connects TRBV28 to TRBJ1-2, with D unresolved. The length of the CDR3 is 12 residues. The germline V and J ends were trimmed by 3 bases and 4 bases, with 6 bases remaining between them. Germline assignment: CDR1 MDHEN and CDR2 SYDVKM. The CDR3 here is CASSLASYGYTF. CDR3 DNA sequence: TGTGCCAGCAGTTTGGCCTCCTATGGCTACACCTTC.

The chain joins TRBV9 to TRBJ2-7; 10 bases are shared with TRBD2. This CDR3 has 14 amino acids. Trimming removed 3 bases from V and 3 bases from J; junction bases left unmatched: 3. Germline V gene data show CDR1 as SGDLS and CDR2 as YYNGEE. CDR3 protein: CASSAGTSVYEQYF. DNA for the CDR3: TGTGCCAGCAGCGCCGGGACTAGCGTCTACGAGCAGTACTTC. Based on the CDR3 plus reference TRBV9 and TRBJ2-7, the full variable domain is DSGVTQTPKHLITATGQRVTLRCSPRSGDLSVYWYQQSLDQGLQFLIQYYNGEERAKGNILERFSAQQFPDLHSELNLSSLELGDSALYFCASSAGTSVYEQYFGPGTRLTVT.

This clone has a handful of counts. The chain recombines TRBV5-1 with TRBJ1-4, with D hard to call. The CDR3 spans 14 residues. The ends were cut back, 0 bases at V and 8 bases at J, with 11 bases in the middle. CDR1 is SGHRS and CDR2 is YFSETQ in the germline V gene. The CDR3 DNA is TGCGCCAGCAGCTTGGAACGGCTGGAAGAAAAACTGTTTTTT. The encoded protein is CASSLERLEEKLFF.

The V gene is TRBV19, the J gene TRBJ1-4; TRBD1 is a possible D gene (6 bases). Germline assignment: CDR1 LNHDA and CDR2 SQIVND (reference sequence). Trimming removed 4 bases at V and 7 bases at J, with 16 bases between. This CDR3 spans 15 amino acids. The DNA of the CDR3 is TGTGCCAGTAGTAAAGGACAGCCGGGAGGTGAAAAACTGTTTTTT. Its protein is CASSKGQPGGEKLFF.

The genes are TRBV27 and TRBJ1-3; the D is unclear. Germline CDR1 and CDR2: MNHEY and SMNVEV (reference sequence). CDR3 size: 12 residues. V lost 5 bases and J 4 bases, leaving 6 bases between the germline ends. CDR3 sequence reads: CASSPEGNTIYF. In nucleotides, the CDR3 is TGTGCCAGCAGTCCTGAAGGAAACACCATATATTTT.

This chain links TRBV11-2 with TRBJ1-3, with 8 positions matching TRBD1. CDR1 and CDR2 (germline): SGHAT, FQNNGV. Losses at the gene ends were 3 bases for V and 1 base for J; bases not matched to a gene: 2. The CDR3 is made up of 15 amino acids. The CDR3 region is CASSFDRGSGNTIYF. The CDR3 DNA sequence: TGTGCCAGCAGCTTTGACAGGGGTTCTGGAAACACCATATATTTT. The whole variable domain, remainder taken from reference TRBV11-2 and TRBJ1-3, is EAGVAQSPRYKIIEKRQSVAFWCNPISGHATLYWYQQILGQGPKLLIQFQNNGVVDDSQLPKDRFSAERLKGVDSTLKIQPAKLEDSAVYLCASSFDRGSGNTIYFGEGSWLTVV.

For the CDR3, the DNA is TGTGCCAGCAGCGGGCGCGGGAGGGCCGATCATACGCAGTATTTT. It codes for CASSGRGRADHTQYF. This chain uses TRBV14 with TRBJ2-3, with 9 positions matching TRBD2. The CDR3 totals 15 residues. In germline, CDR1 is SGHDN, CDR2 FVKESK. V dropped 5 bases and J dropped 7; count of bases not matched to a gene: 10.

This clone was counted a few times. The V and J genes are TRBV30 and TRBJ2-6, with D possibly being TRBD2 (6 bases). V dropped 5 bases and J dropped 3 bases, with 11 bases sitting between them. CDR3 size: 14 residues. CDR1 GTSNPN and CDR2 SVGIG come from the germline V gene (reference sequence). CDR3 DNA: TGTGCCTGGGGGTCAGCGGGTGGGGCCAACGTCCTGACTTTC. It yields the protein CAWGSAGGANVLTF.

The CDR3 DNA reads TGTGCCAGCTCCCCGGGCGGACTAGCGGGAGAGCAGTTCTTC. It encodes CASSPGGLAGEQFF. This chain joins TRBV18 and TRBJ2-1; 12 bases are a match to TRBD2. The CDR3 has 14 residues. Losses at the gene ends were 6 bases for V and 10 bases for J; bases not matched to a gene: 7. In germline, CDR1 is KGHSH, CDR2 LQKENI.

The chain links TRBV19 to TRBJ1-2; TRBD1 might be the D (5 bases). The V gene lost 6 bases and the J gene lost 8 bases, with 19 bases spanning the gap. Germline V gene sequence: CDR1 LNHDA, CDR2 SQIVND (reference sequence). The CDR3 is made up of 14 amino acids. The CDR3 DNA is TGTGCCAGTAGGGGGACCGGGGCAGCGTTAGGCTACACCTTC. Protein: CASRGTGAALGYTF.

The gene calls are TRBV18 and TRBJ2-5, with unresolved D. V was pared by 3 bases and J by 0 bases, with 2 bases between. This CDR3 is 12 amino acids long. Germline V gene lookup returns CDR1 KGHSH and CDR2 LQKENI. The CDR3 sequence: CASSPYQETQYF. The CDR3, as DNA: TGTGCCAGCTCACCGTACCAAGAGACCCAGTACTTC.